This T cell receptor (beta chain) was identified during a study of molecular identifiers for immune sequencing clone quantification. This clonotype showed up many times. Antigen unknown. As CD8+CD4-CCR7+CD45RA+ cells, naive CD8 T cells were sorted. General study results and limits: Among effectors, clones above 20 RNA copies held over 98% of molecules; among naive cells, under 1%. Clone sizes that are highly expanded could be underestimated when identical TCR molecules share a barcode.

The CDR3 runs to 20 residues. Germline loops: CDR1 SGHTA, CDR2 FQGNSA. J was trimmed by 4 bases and V by 5 bases; bases with no gene match: 19. TCRdb used MiXCR to reprocess the PCR reads, holding one entry per CDR3 protein. The sample lists about 630,000 distinct CDR3 sequences, 25% seen once, with 0.78% in the top ten. This clonotype was obtained from a human donor in good health. Some libraries in this study had Jurkat cell RNA spiked in. Source material: naive CD8+ T cells from blood, with Jurkat cell RNA spiked in. Subset specified: FACS-sorted CD8+CD4-CCR7+CD45RA+ naive T cells. V usage is TRBV7-2 and J usage is TRBJ2-3, with 12 bases identical to TRBD2. The CDR3: CASSTRTPGLAGLVADTQYF. CDR3 DNA sequence: TGTGCCAGCAGCACCCGGACCCCGGGACTAGCGGGTCTGGTGGCAGATACGCAGTATTTT.